The rows below give T cell receptor beta chains drawn from one sample of a study of shared clonotypes between healthy human individuals. The method was immunoSEQ multiplex PCR; TCRdb's version includes in-frame clones alone and lacks a portion of them. Counted here are roughly 2.4 million clones, under 97% occurring once; the ten biggest clones make up around 0.13%. Specimen: naive CD4+ T cells sorted from blood. The receptors derive from a man aged 18 to 29 in good health. CDR3s include the opening cysteine and the closing phenylalanine or tryptophan.

TRBV15	14	TRBJ2-7	CATSRETGTYEQYF
TRBV29-1	13	TRBJ2-7	CSASDRAQYEQYF
TRBV5-1	14	TRBJ2-4	CASSSDEAKNIQYF
TRBV19	17	TRBJ1-2	CASTPIGTGISNYGYTF
TRBV5-1	15	TRBJ2-7	CASSLEAGTVYEQYF
TRBV7-3	16	TRBJ2-7	CASSLRGTGSSYEQYF
TRBV2	12	TRBJ1-1	CASNGDNTEAFF
TRBV6-4	16	TRBJ1-6	CASSPDGSSYNSPLHF
TRBV27	17	TRBJ1-1	CASGTSNRGGSPTEAFF
TRBV14	13	TRBJ2-7	CASSPRPGYEQYF
TRBV4-2	16	TRBJ1-1	CASSQEGTGAKTEAFF
TRBV6-1	15	TRBJ2-7	CASSEPSGVSYEQYF
TRBV18	15	TRBJ1-1	CASSLEGTGNTEAFF
TRBV7-2	13	TRBJ2-2	CASSLFDTGELFF
TRBV10-3	14	TRBJ2-1	CAISDKGSYNEQFF
TRBV6-6	14	TRBJ1-2	CASSPGAGPYGYTF
TRBV19	15	TRBJ1-4	CASSLNRVSWEKLFF
TRBV19	14	TRBJ1-2	CASSISAANYGYTF
TRBV7-9	18	TRBJ1-1	CASSFGGGSKGMNTEAFF
TRBV2	15	TRBJ2-5	CASSEFSGQQETQYF
TRBV30	13	TRBJ1-1	CAWSVQGPTEAFF
TRBV15	16	TRBJ1-5	CATSRDRTGGSQPQHF
TRBV27	14	TRBJ2-1	CASSSGRAFNEQFF
TRBV2	16	TRBJ2-3	CASSGRGRGGTDTQYF
TRBV2	15	TRBJ1-2	CASTLGQGANYGYTF
TRBV5-4	14	TRBJ2-3	CASSSSGSTDTQYF
TRBV6-1	14	TRBJ1-2	CASSERGQGDGYTF
TRBV27	16	TRBJ2-3	CASSRGGALSTDTQYF
TRBV5-1	15	TRBJ1-5	CASSLGGSSNQPQHF
TRBV6-5	15	TRBJ1-1	CASSLRGLTGPEAFF
TRBV30	15	TRBJ1-6	CAWTPGRGPNSPLHF
TRBV9	15	TRBJ2-1	CASSPLAAVGNEQFF
TRBV10-3	14	TRBJ2-1	CAISEARGYNEQFF
TRBV15	14	TRBJ2-7	CATSRDLRGYEQYF
TRBV7-9	19	TRBJ2-3	CASSLRTSGGPWRTDTQYF
TRBV7-2	13	TRBJ2-2	CASSLQSTGELFF
TRBV18	15	TRBJ2-5	CASSPSRGLFETQYF
TRBV5-1	16	TRBJ2-1	CASSLGTSGGINEQFF
TRBV19	14	TRBJ2-3	CASSTDTSTDTQYF
TRBV2	13	TRBJ1-5	CASTTGGDQPQHF
TRBV14	13	TRBJ2-6	CATRLSGANVLTF
TRBV15	16	TRBJ2-7	CATSRDPASGAYEQYF
TRBV15	15	TRBJ2-4	CATSRDALAKNIQYF
TRBV7-3	17	TRBJ2-2	CASSSTSDRVLSGELFF
TRBV21-1	17	TRBJ1-2	CASSNTLDRTVGYGYTF
TRBV12-5	14	TRBJ1-5	CASGSGPRNQPQHF
TRBV19	14	TRBJ1-2	CASIPAGLNYGYTF
TRBV4-1	16	TRBJ1-2	CASSQEIVGGRSGYTF
TRBV7-2	15	TRBJ2-6	CASSSSTSGANVLTF
TRBV10-2	16	TRBJ1-5	CASSEAASSGNQPQHF
TRBV7-3	19	TRBJ2-2	CASSPSGLAGAGGTGELFF
TRBV5-6	17	TRBJ1-2	CASSLGPTGGVNYGYTF
TRBV6-6	16	TRBJ1-3	CASSYLIGGPGNTIYF
TRBV7-2	16	TRBJ2-7	CASRPLGLAGVGEQYF
TRBV10-3	12	TRBJ1-1	CAVSGTGGEAFF
TRBV19	15	TRBJ2-7	CASSIEVKGPYEQYF
TRBV30	18	TRBJ2-1	CAWSESVKTGRGINEQFF